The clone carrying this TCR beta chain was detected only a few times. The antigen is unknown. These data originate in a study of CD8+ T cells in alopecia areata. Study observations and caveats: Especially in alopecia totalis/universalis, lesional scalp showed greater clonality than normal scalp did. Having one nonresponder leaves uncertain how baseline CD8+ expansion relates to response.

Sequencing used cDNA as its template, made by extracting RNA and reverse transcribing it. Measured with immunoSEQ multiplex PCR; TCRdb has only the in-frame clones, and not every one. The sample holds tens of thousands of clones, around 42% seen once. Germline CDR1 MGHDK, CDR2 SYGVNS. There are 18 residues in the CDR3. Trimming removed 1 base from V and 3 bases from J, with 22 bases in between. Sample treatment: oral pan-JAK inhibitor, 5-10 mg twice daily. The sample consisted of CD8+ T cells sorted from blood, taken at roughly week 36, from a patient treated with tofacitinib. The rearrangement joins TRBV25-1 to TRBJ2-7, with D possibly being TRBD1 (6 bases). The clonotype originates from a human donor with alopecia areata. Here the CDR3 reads CASSEFPQGDPSIYEQYF. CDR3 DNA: TGTGCCAGCAGTGAATTCCCACAGGGCGATCCATCGATCTACGAGCAGTACTTC.